The 23 T cell receptor beta chains below come from one sample, sequenced in a study of Ad26.COV2.S vaccination and SARS-CoV-2 variants. Using immunoSEQ multiplex PCR, the repertoire was profiled, and TCRdb retains in-frame clones only, with some absent. The table lists 350,000 to 450,000 clones, about 88% of them singletons, with roughly 3.1% in the top ten. Described treatment: some 20 received Ad26.COV2.S at low or high dose, single or two shots; roughly five received placebo; per-sample allocation not given. Collection of samples fell on day 63 after the first vaccine or placebo injection. Here the sequenced sample was peripheral blood, taken in a trial of Ad26.COV2.S vaccine versus placebo. These receptors were collected from a person aged 18-65 years who received the Ad26.COV2.S COVID-19 vaccine or a placebo.

This chain uses TRBV27 with TRBJ2-7; 9 bases line up with TRBD2. The germline gives CDR1 MNHEY, CDR2 SMNVEV (reference sequence). The CDR3 runs 13 residues. The junction had 6 bases not matched to a gene; V was cut back by 8 bases and J by 4 bases. The CDR3 DNA reads as TGTGCCAGCCACCGGACTAGCGAGTACGAGCAGTACTTC. Translated: CASHRTSEYEQYF.

The CDR3 protein is CASSEAGGAYEQYF. The CDR3 coding sequence is TGTGCCAGCAGTGAAGCGGGAGGGGCCTACGAGCAGTACTTC. V usage is TRBV25-1 and J usage is TRBJ2-7; 9 bases fit TRBD2. V dropped 2 bases and J dropped 2; count of bases not matched to a gene: 1. This CDR3 has 14 residues. Germline-derived CDR1 and CDR2 are MGHDK and SYGVNS.

V and J are TRBV3-1 (or the pseudogene TRBV3-2) and TRBJ2-3; D not certain. V was cut by 3 bases and J by 6 bases, with 19 bases left in between. Germline CDR1 LGHDT, CDR2 YNNKEL (reference sequence). CDR3 length: 16 amino acids. CDR3 sequence: CASSHGLGQYLDTQYF. The CDR3 DNA is TGTGCCAGCAGCCATGGTCTTGGGCAGTATTTGGATACGCAGTATTTT.

Here the CDR3 reads CASSLGLAGGPATDTQYF. CDR3 sequence (DNA): TGTGCCAGCAGCCTAGGGCTAGCGGGAGGGCCTGCCACAGATACGCAGTATTTT. The chain employs TRBV7-2 and TRBJ2-3; 12 bases line up with TRBD2. With 5 bases clipped from V and 2 bases from J, the junction kept 11 bases outside the gene matches. CDR1 is SGHTA and CDR2 is FQGNSA in the germline V gene. The CDR3 loop spans 18 amino acids.

This chain connects TRBV11-2 to TRBJ1-5; D unresolved. The CDR3 contains 15 residues. The V gene lost 0 bases and the J gene lost 0 bases, with 6 bases spanning the gap. Germline-derived CDR1 and CDR2 are SGHAT and FQNNGV. DNA of the CDR3: TGTGCCAGCAGCTTAGAGGATGGTAGCAATCAGCCCCAGCATTTT. Translated: CASSLEDGSNQPQHF.

This chain links TRBV19 with TRBJ2-7; 7 nucleotides line up with TRBD1. The CDR3 consists of 15 residues. Germline values: CDR1 LNHDA, CDR2 SQIVND (reference sequence). The V and J ends lost 0 bases and 6 bases, in that order; junction bases with no gene match: 8. The CDR3 coding sequence is TGTGCCAGTAGTATAGATTGGAACAGGGGTTGCGAGCAGTACTTC. Translation gives CASSIDWNRGCEQYF.

This clone has only one observation. The chain joins TRBV15 to TRBJ1-2; D is unclear. The CDR3 runs to 13 residues. Trimming took off 3 bases at V and 5 bases at J, with 10 bases between the two ends. The germline CDR1 and CDR2 sequences are LNHNV and YYDKDF (reference sequence). CDR3 nucleotides: TGTGCCACCAGCAGGCCCCTGGGGTATGGCTACACCTTC. Protein product: CATSRPLGYGYTF.

CDR3 amino acids: CASSFAGTGPFF. The CDR3 bases are TGTGCCAGCAGTTTTGCCGGGACAGGGCCGTTCTTC. V is TRBV6-5 and J is TRBJ2-1, with 9 bases that match TRBD1. Germline CDR1 is MNHEY and CDR2 is SVGAGI. The trim removed 4 bases at V and 15 bases at J, leaving 7 bases unmatched. This CDR3 spans 12 amino acids.

V gene TRBV7-2 combines with J gene TRBJ2-1; D possibly corresponds to TRBD2 (7 bases). This CDR3 comprises 18 residues. V gave up 4 bases and J gave up 1 base, with 20 bases separating them. Germline-derived CDR1 and CDR2 are SGHTA and FQGNSA. The CDR3 sequence: CASSSEGGAGASYNEQFF. The CDR3 bases are TGTGCCAGCAGCTCCGAAGGGGGGGCGGGAGCGTCCTACAATGAGCAGTTCTTC.

This chain links TRBV5-1 with TRBJ2-5; D unclear. Trimming shortened V by 4 bases and J by 0 bases, and 10 bases separated the two germline ends. Germline V gives CDR1 SGHRS, CDR2 YFSETQ. The CDR3 is 14 residues long. The CDR3 here is CASSASGYQETQYF. The CDR3 DNA follows: TGCGCCAGCAGCGCCTCGGGTTACCAAGAGACCCAGTACTTC.

This chain links TRBV19 with TRBJ2-2; D perhaps matches TRBD1 (5 bases). Between the trimmed V and J ends, which lost 7 bases and 3 bases, there was a span of 12 bases. This CDR3 contains 14 residues. Germline loops: CDR1 LNHDA, CDR2 SQIVND (reference sequence). CDR3 nucleotide sequence: TGTGCCAGTAATGGCAGGGCGGACACCGGGGAGCTGTTTTTT. Protein sequence: CASNGRADTGELFF.

The chain joins TRBV10-3 to TRBJ1-1, with 7 bases lining up with TRBD1. The V and J ends lost 10 bases and 1 base, in that order; junction bases with no gene match: 9. The CDR3 totals 14 residues. Germline lookup yields CDR1 ENHRY and CDR2 SYGVKD. This CDR3 reads CATTLTGENTEAFF. In nucleotides, the CDR3 is TGTGCCACGACGTTAACAGGGGAGAACACTGAAGCTTTCTTT.

This clone was seen a handful of times. V and J are TRBV3-1 (or the pseudogene TRBV3-2) and TRBJ2-5, with a weak D call TRBD1 (6 bases). CDR3 size: 15 residues. CDR1 LGHDT and CDR2 YNNKEL come from the germline V gene (reference sequence). The V gene lost 1 base and the J gene lost 4 bases, with 13 bases spanning the gap. CDR3 nucleotides: TGTGCCAGCAGCCAAGTCACCGGACAGATAGAGACCCAGTACTTC. This sequence encodes CASSQVTGQIETQYF.

This clone was counted between two and nine times. The CDR3: CASRGYEQFF. For the CDR3, the DNA is TGTGCCAGCAGGGGATATGAGCAGTTCTTC. The V and J genes are TRBV7-9 and TRBJ2-1; D unclear. Germline V gene data show CDR1 as SEHNR and CDR2 as FQNEAQ (reference sequence). The CDR3 extends over 10 amino acids. V dropped 6 bases and J dropped 8 bases, with 5 bases sitting between them.

This clone occurred once. The rearrangement joins TRBV4-2 to TRBJ2-3, with TRBD2 matching 10 bases. Germline V gene sequence: CDR1 LGHNA, CDR2 YNFKEQ. V was clipped by 3 bases and J by 5 bases; unmatched bases: 11. The CDR3 covers 17 residues. This CDR3 is CASSHPRASGSGDTQYF. CDR3 nucleotides: TGTGCCAGCAGCCATCCCCGGGCTAGCGGGAGTGGAGATACGCAGTATTTT.

Details on this clone: Other nucleotide sequences from this sample produce the same CDR3. This rearrangement joins TRBV27 to TRBJ2-7; TRBD2 matches 8 bases. V lost 0 bases to trimming and J lost 4 bases; unmatched junction nucleotides: 2. This CDR3 spans 14 amino acids. Germline V gene data show CDR1 as MNHEY and CDR2 as SMNVEV (reference sequence). CDR3 loop: CASSLSRGGYEQYF. CDR3 bases: TGTGCCAGCAGTTTATCTCGCGGGGGGTACGAGCAGTACTTC.

The chain has TRBV3-1 (or the pseudogene TRBV3-2) and TRBJ1-4, with D maybe TRBD1 (6 bases). V shed 4 bases and J shed 8 bases, with 14 bases lying between them. The CDR3 contains 14 residues. The V gene's germline CDR1 is LGHDT and CDR2 YNNKEL (reference sequence). This chain's CDR3 is CASSPGGTLEKLFF. DNA for the CDR3: TGTGCCAGCAGCCCCGGCGGGACACTGGAAAAACTGTTTTTT.

The table lists this clone with a count of one. The chain is built from TRBV5-4 and TRBJ1-3; D perhaps matches TRBD1 (6 bases). The CDR3 has 13 amino acids. Germline lookup yields CDR1 SGHNT and CDR2 YYREEE (reference sequence). The ends were cut back, 6 bases at V and 3 bases at J, with 10 bases in the middle. The DNA of the CDR3 is TGTGCCAGCAACCAGGGGATTGGAAACACCATATATTTT. Amino acid sequence: CASNQGIGNTIYF.

The genes are TRBV9 and TRBJ2-2, with D tentatively TRBD1 or TRBD2 (5 bases each). V was cut by 0 bases and J by 4 bases, with 13 bases left in between. Germline V gene lookup returns CDR1 SGDLS and CDR2 YYNGEE. This CDR3 contains 16 residues. This CDR3 reads CASSVASGAGTGELFF. CDR3 nucleotides: TGTGCCAGCAGCGTAGCTTCCGGGGCCGGCACCGGGGAGCTGTTTTTT. Drawing the rest from reference TRBV9 and TRBJ2-2, the complete variable domain is DSGVTQTPKHLITATGQRVTLRCSPRSGDLSVYWYQQSLDQGLQFLIQYYNGEERAKGNILERFSAQQFPDLHSELNLSSLELGDSALYFCASSVASGAGTGELFFGEGSRLTVL.

CDR3: CASSSRTSGSKIETQYF. CDR3 sequence (DNA): TGTGCCAGCAGCTCCCGGACTAGCGGGAGTAAGATTGAGACCCAGTACTTC. The rearrangement links TRBV9 to TRBJ2-5; 13 positions agree with TRBD2. Germline trimming cut 4 bases from V and 5 bases from J; bases unmatched to any gene: 11. The CDR3 consists of 17 residues. In germline, CDR1 is SGDLS, CDR2 YYNGEE.

The V and J genes are TRBV6-5 and TRBJ2-7; TRBD1 matches 9 bases. Trimming at V came to 7 bases and at J to 2 bases, leaving 6 bases not matched to a gene. This CDR3 has 14 residues. Germline V gene sequence: CDR1 MNHEY, CDR2 SVGAGI. The CDR3, as DNA: TGTGCCAGCACGGACAGGGGTCCCCCCTACGAGCAGTACTTC. This codes for CASTDRGPPYEQYF.

The V call is TRBV9, the J call TRBJ2-4; 7 nucleotides agree with TRBD2. The ends lost 0 bases at V and 9 bases at J; junction bases unmatched: 6. The V gene's germline CDR1 is SGDLS and CDR2 YYNGEE. The CDR3 totals 14 residues. In DNA, the CDR3 is TGTGCCAGCAGCGTAGCTCCGGGGGAGGGCATTCAGTACTTC. It yields the protein CASSVAPGEGIQYF.

The V and J genes are TRBV25-1 and TRBJ2-3, with 8 bases that match TRBD2. V dropped 6 bases and J dropped 5; count of bases not matched to a gene: 1. Germline loops: CDR1 MGHDK, CDR2 SYGVNS. The CDR3 runs to 12 residues. CDR3: CASSGGVDTQYF. DNA of the CDR3: TGTGCCAGCAGCGGGGGGGTAGATACGCAGTATTTT.